The 2 T cell receptor beta chains below come from one sample, sequenced in a study of cytomegalovirus exposure and HLA in healthy donors. With 60 Vbeta and 13 Jbeta primers, the PCR was carried out. Clones were sequenced by immunoSEQ multiplex PCR, and TCRdb holds only the in-frame ones, with some missing. Altogether 85,000 to 100,000 clones are present, about four fifths being singletons, with the ten largest covering under 4%. Sequencing was done on a sample of PBMCs. The receptors originated from a female donor in good health and CMV-seropositive.

This chain joins TRBV7-6 and TRBJ2-2; TRBD2 agrees at 8 bases. Trimming took 10 bases from V and 6 from J; bases not matched to a gene: 10. Germline CDR1 is SGHVS and CDR2 is FNYEAQ. This CDR3 contains 14 residues. Here the CDR3 reads CATDRGGRPGELFF. CDR3 DNA: TGTGCCACCGACCGGGGGGGGAGGCCCGGGGAGCTGTTTTTT.

In its sample, this clone was seen a few times. The chain links TRBV7-9 to TRBJ1-5; TRBD1 is a possible D gene (6 bases). Trimming cost V 5 bases and J 3 bases, with 14 bases left between them. Germline CDR1 is SEHNR and CDR2 is FQNEAQ (reference sequence). The CDR3 covers 15 residues. The CDR3 sequence is CASSRQQGFNQPQHF. CDR3 nucleotides: TGTGCCAGCAGCAGACAACAGGGATTCAATCAGCCCCAGCATTTT.